This TCR beta chain was captured by sequencing in a study of identical twins. Study conclusions and caveats: Beta clonotypes that were abundant in cord blood contained fewer insertions, a pattern absent from memory repertoires.

This clonotype was counted only a few times. Its antigen is as yet unknown. Each CDR3 protein gets one entry after TCRdb re-called the 5' RACE reads with MiXCR. The data hold 400,000 to 600,000 distinct CDR3 sequences, with more than 20% observed a single time. This CDR3 is built from 16 residues. V lost 0 bases to trimming and J lost 0 bases, with 9 bases between them. The sample was also linked to a second study, of yellow fever vaccine responses in identical twins. As that study records: Among the twins, the vaccine T cell response reportedly seemed partly convergent and partly personalized.

The sequenced sample was CD4+ T cells sorted from blood. The V gene is TRBV12-3 or TRBV12-4, the J gene TRBJ2-4, with TRBD1 as a possible D gene (5 bases). The sequence derives from a woman younger than 35 in good health. CDR3 in amino acids: CASSLATVLAKNIQYF. The CDR3 region has the DNA TGTGCCAGCAGTTTAGCGACAGTTTTAGCCAAAAACATTCAGTACTTC.